These 22 T cell receptor beta chains were all obtained from the same sample, sequenced in a study of blood T cell repertoires in COVID-19. The repertoire was sequenced with immunoSEQ multiplex PCR; TCRdb's copy has only in-frame clones and lacks some. The profile shows 150,000 to 200,000 clones, approximately 90% of them singletons. Sequencing was performed on peripheral blood. All receptors derive from an elderly woman in a cohort sampled during active or convalescent COVID-19.

This chain connects TRBV11-2 to TRBJ1-5; possibly TRBD1 for D (6 bases). This CDR3 has 15 residues. Germline loops: CDR1 SGHAT, CDR2 FQNNGV. V was trimmed by 2 bases and J by 2 bases, leaving 10 bases between them. In nucleotides, the CDR3 is TGTGCCAGCAGCTTACAGGACAGCCGCAATCAGCCCCAGCATTTT. Translated: CASSLQDSRNQPQHF.

CDR3 residues: CSGEGFGNTIYF. In DNA, the CDR3 is TGCAGCGGCGAGGGCTTTGGAAACACCATATATTTT. The gene calls are TRBV29-1 and TRBJ1-3, with unresolved D. V lost 7 bases to trimming and J lost 3 bases, with 10 bases between them. Germline V gives CDR1 SQVTM, CDR2 ANQGSEA. The CDR3 runs 12 residues.

This rearrangement joins TRBV7-8 to TRBJ1-1; 7 nucleotides line up with TRBD1. Germline V gives CDR1 SGHVS, CDR2 FQNEAQ. V dropped 5 bases and J dropped 1; count of bases not matched to a gene: 4. The CDR3 loop spans 14 amino acids. CDR3 sequence reads: CASSQRTGNTEAFF. The CDR3 DNA sequence: TGTGCCAGCAGCCAACGGACAGGGAACACTGAAGCTTTCTTT.

This sequence joins TRBV30 and TRBJ1-1; 11 bases align to TRBD1. The CDR3 is 14 residues long. After removal of 1 base from V and 4 bases from J, the junction contained 2 bases not matched to a gene. CDR1 and CDR2 from the germline V gene are GTSNPN and SVGIG (reference sequence). CDR3 amino acids: CAWSAGTGGTEAFF. DNA of the CDR3: TGTGCCTGGAGTGCAGGGACAGGGGGCACTGAAGCTTTCTTT.

The chain links TRBV20-1 to TRBJ1-2; D not certain. Looked up from germline, CDR1 is DFQATT and CDR2 is SNEGSKA (reference sequence). The CDR3 loop spans 11 amino acids. The V end was cut by 4 bases, the J end by 6 bases, with 9 bases between. The CDR3 DNA sequence: TGCAGTGCTAAGCCCGAAGATGGCTACACCTTC. Its translation: CSAKPEDGYTF.

This chain connects TRBV5-4 to TRBJ2-3, with D possibly TRBD2 on 5 matching bases. With 4 bases removed from V and 6 bases from J, the gap between germline ends came to 12 bases. The CDR3 extends over 13 amino acids. Germline V gives CDR1 SGHNT, CDR2 YYREEE (reference sequence). CDR3 nucleotides: TGTGCCAGCAGCAACGCTGGAGGCGATACGCAGTATTTT. Encoded protein: CASSNAGGDTQYF.

This clone was recorded only once. The genes are TRBV29-1 and TRBJ1-1; D possibly corresponds to TRBD1 (6 bases). There are 14 residues in the CDR3. The germline gives CDR1 SQVTM, CDR2 ANQGSEA. Trimming took 6 bases from V and 3 from J, leaving 17 bases between them. The CDR3 region has the DNA TGCAGCGTGATACAGGGTTGGGTTGACACTGAAGCTTTCTTT. Its translation: CSVIQGWVDTEAFF. Drawing the rest from reference TRBV29-1 and TRBJ1-1, the complete variable domain is SAVISQKPSRDICQRGTSLTIQCQVDSQVTMMFWYRQQPGQSLTLIATANQGSEATYESGFVIDKFPISRPNLTFSTLTVSNMSPEDSSIYLCSVIQGWVDTEAFFGQGTRLTVV.

CDR3 protein: CASSEMRSSGELFF. In DNA form, the CDR3 reads TGTGCCAGCAGTGAGATGAGGTCTTCCGGGGAGCTGTTTTTT. The rearrangement links TRBV11-2 to TRBJ2-2; no reliable D call. CDR1 and CDR2 (germline): SGHAT, FQNNGV. The CDR3 runs 14 residues. Trimming shortened V by 6 bases and J by 6 bases, and 14 bases separated the two germline ends. The entire variable domain, with the rest obtained from reference TRBV11-2 and TRBJ2-2, is as follows: EAGVAQSPRYKIIEKRQSVAFWCNPISGHATLYWYQQILGQGPKLLIQFQNNGVVDDSQLPKDRFSAERLKGVDSTLKIQPAKLEDSAVYLCASSEMRSSGELFFGEGSRLTVL.

The chain combines TRBV5-1 with TRBJ1-3, with 7 bases identical to TRBD1. V dropped 1 base and J dropped 7; count of bases not matched to a gene: 5. The CDR3 totals 14 residues. Germline loops: CDR1 SGHRS, CDR2 YFSETQ. CDR3 protein: CASSLPGGRNTIYF. The CDR3 DNA reads as TGCGCCAGCAGCTTGCCAGGGGGAAGGAACACCATATATTTT.

This chain joins TRBV18 and TRBJ2-3; D is possibly TRBD1 (5 bases). The CDR3 loop spans 15 amino acids. V gave up 3 bases and J gave up 5 bases, with 15 bases separating them. CDR1 and CDR2 (germline): KGHSH, LQKENI. In nucleotides, the CDR3 is TGTGCCAGCTCACCTGACAGTCTCCCGGGAGATACGCAGTATTTT. Amino acids: CASSPDSLPGDTQYF.

J is TRBJ2-1 and V is TRBV11-2; 8 nucleotides agree with TRBD2. CDR1 SGHAT and CDR2 FQNNGV come from the germline V gene. V lost 4 bases to trimming and J lost 9 bases; unmatched junction nucleotides: 11. This CDR3 contains 15 residues. The chain's CDR3 is CASSSRGLVYGEQFF. In DNA, the CDR3 is TGTGCCAGCAGCTCCCGGGGACTAGTTTACGGTGAGCAGTTCTTC.

Only a few counts were recorded for this clone. The rearrangement uses TRBV11-2 and TRBJ1-2; D unclear. Germline lookup yields CDR1 SGHAT and CDR2 FQNNGV. This CDR3 is 13 amino acids long. The V and J ends lost 1 base and 2 bases respectively, with 5 bases between them. The CDR3 DNA sequence: TGTGCCAGCAGCTTAGGGCAGAACTATGGCTACACCTTC. It encodes CASSLGQNYGYTF.

The chain couples TRBV15 to TRBJ1-2, with TRBD1 matching 7 bases. Germline values: CDR1 LNHNV, CDR2 YYDKDF (reference sequence). The CDR3 sequence is 13 residues long. The V segment lost 5 bases and the J segment 6 bases; nucleotides outside the gene matches: 6. In nucleotides, the CDR3 is TGTGCCACCAGCTCCGGACAGGAACATGGCTACACCTTC. Translation gives CATSSGQEHGYTF. The variable domain in full, completed from reference TRBV15 and TRBJ1-2, reads DAMVIQNPRYQVTQFGKPVTLSCSQTLNHNVMYWYQQKSSQAPKLLFHYYDKDFNNEADTPDNFQSRRPNTSFCFLDIRSPGLGDTAMYLCATSSGQEHGYTFGSGTRLTVV.

This clone appeared a few times. The J gene is TRBJ1-2, the V gene TRBV30, with TRBD1 matching 8 bases. The ends lost 5 bases at V and 7 bases at J; junction bases unmatched: 9. The CDR3 sequence is 13 residues long. Germline values: CDR1 GTSNPN, CDR2 SVGIG (reference sequence). CDR3 in DNA: TGTGCCTGGGGCCGGGACAGGCCTTTTGGCTACACCTTC. Residues: CAWGRDRPFGYTF.

This clone was recorded once. This chain uses TRBV10-2 with TRBJ1-1, with a tentative D call TRBD1 (5 bases). Germline loops: CDR1 WSHSY, CDR2 SAAADI. The CDR3 contains 15 residues. Trimming removed 2 bases from V and 0 bases from J, with 10 bases in between. The CDR3 spells CASSEGARMNTEAFF. The CDR3 DNA reads as TGCGCCAGCAGTGAGGGGGCGCGTATGAACACTGAAGCTTTCTTT.

The V and J genes are TRBV11-2 and TRBJ2-5; TRBD1 matches at 7 bases. The germline V gene has CDR1 SGHAT and CDR2 FQNNGV. V trimming: 3 bases; J trimming: 5 bases; junction bases outside the gene matches: 9. The CDR3 totals 15 residues. The CDR3 coding sequence is TGTGCCAGCAGCTTCCGATCGACAGGGCGCGAGACCCAGTACTTC. Translated, it gives CASSFRSTGRETQYF. Full variable domain (outside the CDR3, taken from reference TRBV11-2 and TRBJ2-5): EAGVAQSPRYKIIEKRQSVAFWCNPISGHATLYWYQQILGQGPKLLIQFQNNGVVDDSQLPKDRFSAERLKGVDSTLKIQPAKLEDSAVYLCASSFRSTGRETQYFGPGTRLLVL.

The chain recombines TRBV18 with TRBJ1-2; unclear D gene. CDR3 size: 14 residues. Deletions cut 2 bases from V and 6 bases from J, with 13 bases between. Germline lookup yields CDR1 KGHSH and CDR2 LQKENI. In DNA form, the CDR3 reads TGTGCCAGCTCACCAAGGAGGGAAAACGATGGCTACACCTTC. This codes for CASSPRRENDGYTF.

This sequence joins TRBV7-2 and TRBJ1-5, with D tentatively TRBD1 (6 bases). Germline CDR1 SGHTA, CDR2 FQGNSA. Trimming removed 5 bases from V and 0 bases from J, with 17 bases in between. The CDR3 runs to 17 residues. For the CDR3, the DNA is TGTGCCAGCAGCCTCTCAGGACAGAGATTTAGCAATCAGCCCCAGCATTTT. It is translated as CASSLSGQRFSNQPQHF.

This clone was seen once. V usage is TRBV18 and J usage is TRBJ1-3; D gene uncertain. V shed 0 bases and J shed 0 bases, with 9 bases lying between them. Per the germline V gene, CDR1 is KGHSH and CDR2 is LQKENI. The length of the CDR3 is 16 residues. The CDR3 DNA is TGTGCCAGCTCACCACCGATGACAAGCTCTGGAAACACCATATATTTT. Amino acid sequence: CASSPPMTSSGNTIYF. The variable domain in full, with the rest retrieved from reference TRBV18 and TRBJ1-3, is NAGVMQNPRHLVRRRGQEARLRCSPMKGHSHVYWYRQLPEEGLKFMVYLQKENIIDESGMPKERFSAEFPKEGPSILRIQQVVRGDSAAYFCASSPPMTSSGNTIYFGEGSWLTVV.

The V and J genes are TRBV11-3 and TRBJ2-5; TRBD1 matches 7 bases. CDR1 and CDR2 (germline): SGHNT, YENEEA. This CDR3 spans 15 amino acids. V shed 5 bases and J 0 bases; nucleotides not matched to a gene: 6. In DNA, the CDR3 is TGTGCCAGCAGCGCCCGACAGGGACACCAAGAGACCCAGTACTTC. It is translated as CASSARQGHQETQYF. Looking up the rest from reference TRBV11-3 and TRBJ2-5 gives the full variable domain: EAGVVQSPRYKIIEKKQPVAFWCNPISGHNTLYWYLQNLGQGPELLIRYENEEAVDDSQLPKDRFSAERLKGVDSTLKIQPAELGDSAVYLCASSARQGHQETQYFGPGTRLLVL.

V usage is TRBV5-1 and J usage is TRBJ1-1, with 7 bases fitting TRBD1. With V trimmed by 5 bases and J by 0 bases, 4 bases remained unmatched. CDR1 SGHRS and CDR2 YFSETQ come from the germline V gene. The CDR3 consists of 14 residues. The CDR3 reads CASSSTGLNTEAFF. CDR3 nucleotides: TGCGCCAGCAGTTCGACAGGGCTGAACACTGAAGCTTTCTTT.

The chain has TRBV5-1 and TRBJ1-4, with D possibly matching TRBD1 (5 bases). Germline V gene lookup returns CDR1 SGHRS and CDR2 YFSETQ. V lost 5 bases, J lost 6 bases, and 38 bases lay in between. The CDR3 is made up of 22 amino acids. The CDR3 here is CASRNDPTDRTERGAGHEKLFF. As DNA, the CDR3 is TGCGCCAGCAGAAACGACCCTACGGACCGGACCGAGAGGGGCGCGGGGCATGAAAAACTGTTTTTT. The full variable domain, completed using reference TRBV5-1 and TRBJ1-4, is KAGVTQTPRYLIKTRGQQVTLSCSPISGHRSVSWYQQTPGQGLQFLFEYFSETQRNKGNFPGRFSGRQFSNSRSEMNVSTLELGDSALYLCASRNDPTDRTERGAGHEKLFFGSGTQLSVL.